These 19 T cell receptor beta chains originate from one sample sequenced in a study of cytomegalovirus exposure and HLA in healthy donors. The PCR used 60 Vbeta and 13 Jbeta primers. The data were produced by immunoSEQ multiplex PCR, yet TCRdb's version contains in-frame clones alone and is incomplete. The sample has some 220,000 clones, 70% to 85% seen once. The sample consisted of PBMCs. The receptor set was obtained from a woman aged 60-75 years in good health and CMV-seropositive.

The gene calls are TRBV29-1 and TRBJ2-7, with 9 nucleotides matching TRBD1. V shed 6 bases, J shed 2 bases, and the junction held 5 bases outside the gene matches. The CDR3 runs 13 residues. From germline, CDR1 is SQVTM and CDR2 ANQGSEA. The CDR3 sequence: CSVSQGATYEQYF. CDR3 bases: TGCAGCGTATCACAGGGGGCGACCTACGAGCAGTACTTC.

This clone came up once. The chain couples TRBV10-2 to TRBJ2-1; 10 bases are a match to TRBD2. Per the germline V gene, CDR1 is WSHSY and CDR2 is SAAADI. This CDR3 is 15 amino acids long. J was trimmed by 4 bases and V by 5 bases; bases with no gene match: 5. Here the CDR3 DNA reads TGCGCCAGCAGTCTGCGGACTAGCGGTTACAATGAGCAGTTCTTC. Translation gives CASSLRTSGYNEQFF.

The V call is TRBV6-5, the J call TRBJ2-7; TRBD1 aligns across 11 bases. The CDR3 sequence is 13 residues long. The germline CDR1 and CDR2 sequences are MNHEY and SVGAGI. V shed 8 bases, J shed 7 bases, and the junction held 7 bases outside the gene matches. The CDR3 coding sequence is TGTGCCAGCCGGACGGACAGGGGGCGAGAGCAGTACTTC. Translating it yields CASRTDRGREQYF.

V gene TRBV4-1 combines with J gene TRBJ2-3; 10 nucleotides line up with TRBD2. V shed 4 bases and J 5 bases; nucleotides not matched to a gene: 9. The CDR3 spans 16 residues. Germline loops: CDR1 MGHRA, CDR2 YSYEKL. The CDR3 bases are TGCGCCAGCAGCCCCCGGGCCAGCGGGAGGGGAGATACGCAGTATTTT. Amino acids: CASSPRASGRGDTQYF.

V gene TRBV7-9 combines with J gene TRBJ1-1; 10 bases align to TRBD1. The CDR3 has 16 residues. The V segment lost 4 bases and the J segment 8 bases; nucleotides outside the gene matches: 13. CDR1 is SEHNR and CDR2 is FQNEAQ in the germline V gene (reference sequence). CDR3 protein: CASSSSLTGTGVEAFF. For the CDR3, the DNA is TGTGCCAGCAGCTCCTCCCTAACCGGGACAGGGGTCGAAGCTTTCTTT.

The V gene is TRBV19, the J gene TRBJ1-5; D is uncertain. The CDR3 extends over 15 amino acids. V shed 0 bases and J shed 0 bases, with 6 bases lying between them. Per the germline V gene, CDR1 is LNHDA and CDR2 is SQIVND (reference sequence). The CDR3 sequence: CASSIDRHSNQPQHF. The CDR3 DNA sequence: TGTGCCAGTAGTATAGACAGACATAGCAATCAGCCCCAGCATTTT.

This clone was observed a few times. The CDR3: CASRFGQEPNNEQFF. Here the CDR3 DNA reads TGCGCCAGCAGGTTCGGACAGGAGCCGAACAATGAGCAGTTCTTC. The V and J genes are TRBV5-1 and TRBJ2-1, with TRBD1 matching over 7 bases. The ends lost 5 bases at V and 5 bases at J; junction bases unmatched: 10. The germline V gene has CDR1 SGHRS and CDR2 YFSETQ. The CDR3 length is 15 residues.

The chain is built from TRBV29-1 and TRBJ1-1; maybe TRBD1 (5 bases). This CDR3 region has 12 residues. CDR1 and CDR2 (germline): SQVTM, ANQGSEA. The V and J ends lost 4 bases and 0 bases respectively, with 6 bases between them. This CDR3 reads CSVAGVNTEAFF. The CDR3, as DNA: TGCAGCGTTGCGGGGGTGAACACTGAAGCTTTCTTT.

The gene calls are TRBV5-5 and TRBJ1-5; D remains ambiguous. The CDR3 is 15 amino acids. Germline CDR1 reads SGHKS; CDR2 reads YYEKEE (reference sequence). The V gene lost 1 base and the J gene lost 4 bases, with 12 bases spanning the gap. The CDR3 coding sequence is TGTGCCAGCAGCTTGAACGGGGAGAGGAATCAGCCCCAGCATTTT. This gives the protein CASSLNGERNQPQHF.

The rearrangement links TRBV4-3 to TRBJ1-2; 10 nucleotides agree with TRBD1. The CDR3 is 13 amino acids. V trimming: 5 bases; J trimming: 5 bases; junction bases outside the gene matches: 2. Germline V gene data show CDR1 as LGHNA and CDR2 as YSLEER. The CDR3 sequence: CASSKDRGYGYTF. The DNA for the CDR3 is TGCGCCAGCAGCAAGGACAGGGGGTATGGCTACACCTTC.

This clone was detected once. This chain connects TRBV2 to TRBJ1-3, with 10 bases aligning to TRBD1. CDR1 and CDR2 (germline): SNHLY, FYNNEI. CDR3 length: 15 amino acids. Trimming at V came to 6 bases and at J to 4 bases, leaving 6 bases not matched to a gene. The CDR3 DNA reads TGTGCCAGCAGACGAAGGACAGGGGGAGGAAACACCATATATTTT. Translated: CASRRRTGGGNTIYF.

The chain uses TRBV6-5 and TRBJ2-2; D uncertain. This CDR3 has 11 residues. Trimming removed 6 bases at V and 5 bases at J, with 4 bases between. CDR1 and CDR2 from the germline V gene are MNHEY and SVGAGI. The CDR3 is CASRLTGELFF. CDR3 nucleotide sequence: TGTGCCAGCAGACTAACCGGGGAGCTGTTTTTT.

This clone was found once. The chain has TRBV11-1 and TRBJ2-1; tentatively, D is TRBD2 (6 bases). The CDR3 spans 14 residues. CDR1 and CDR2 (germline): SGHAT, FQDESV (reference sequence). V shed 3 bases and J shed 7 bases, with 13 bases lying between them. The CDR3 DNA is TGTGCCAGCAGCTTCCAACTAGCATCAAATGAGCAGTTCTTC. As protein: CASSFQLASNEQFF.

The chain recombines TRBV15 with TRBJ1-2, with TRBD1 as a possible D gene (6 bases). Trimming cost V 5 bases and J 4 bases, with 11 bases left between them. Germline assignment: CDR1 LNHNV and CDR2 YYDKDF (reference sequence). The CDR3 consists of 13 residues. The CDR3 here is CATSPGRGYGYTF. In nucleotides, the CDR3 is TGTGCCACCAGCCCCGGCAGGGGCTATGGCTACACCTTC.

J is TRBJ1-5 and V is TRBV23-1; 11 nucleotides match TRBD1. TRBV23-1 is identified as an open reading frame with a role that is uncertain. V lost 2 bases, J lost 5 bases, and 5 bases stayed unmatched. The CDR3 runs 16 residues. The CDR3 reads CASSQKRDRGDQPQHF. The DNA for the CDR3 is TGCGCCAGCAGTCAAAAAAGGGACAGGGGGGATCAGCCCCAGCATTTT.

The chain couples TRBV7-8 to TRBJ2-7, with D possibly TRBD2 on 5 matching bases. CDR1 is SGHVS and CDR2 is FQNEAQ in the germline V gene. Deletions cut 6 bases from V and 0 bases from J, with 12 bases between. CDR3 length equals 14 residues. CDR3: CASRKDWLSYEQYF. CDR3 in DNA: TGTGCCAGCAGGAAGGACTGGCTCTCCTACGAGCAGTACTTC.

The chain combines TRBV5-1 with TRBJ2-3; TRBD2 matches 12 bases. The germline V gene has CDR1 SGHRS and CDR2 YFSETQ. The CDR3 runs to 17 residues. V shed 4 bases and J 4 bases; nucleotides not matched to a gene: 10. The CDR3 here is CASSQTSSGRAADTQYF. The DNA of the CDR3 is TGCGCCAGCAGCCAAACATCTAGCGGGAGGGCCGCAGATACGCAGTATTTT.

Points on this clone: This same CDR3 is encoded by further DNA sequences in the sample. This CDR3 is CASSYSAGLYGYTF. CDR3 DNA sequence: TGTGCCAGCAGTTACTCTGCAGGGCTATATGGCTACACCTTC. The gene calls are TRBV6-5 and TRBJ1-2; D perhaps matches TRBD1 (5 bases). Germline CDR1 and CDR2: MNHEY and SVGAGI. V was cut by 0 bases and J by 5 bases, with 10 bases left in between. This CDR3 comprises 14 residues.

CDR3 DNA: TGTGCCAGCAGCGGACCCGGGACTAGCAGCCGAGAGACCCAGTACTTC. Translated: CASSGPGTSSRETQYF. This chain joins TRBV5-4 and TRBJ2-5; 9 bases match TRBD2. V gave up 4 bases and J gave up 4 bases; unmatched junction bases: 11. Germline V gene data show CDR1 as SGHNT and CDR2 as YYREEE (reference sequence). The length of the CDR3 is 16 residues.